The source of this T cell receptor (beta chain) is a study of blood T cells in healthy people across ages. The study, taken as a whole, reports: Observed TCR beta diversity per million T cells went down as age went up. This fall followed a roughly linear course with age. The study found TCR beta diversity correlated strongly with naive T cell percentage.

In terms of origin and age, donors were healthy Caucasian individuals from Russia aged roughly 6 to 95. Comments on this clonotype: Its antigen is not identified.

Next came a second PCR, run for about 6 to 11 cycles, which used a sample-barcoded 5' primer along with a J-beta primer mix. Each cDNA molecule, via a template-switch adaptor with 12 random nucleotides, was tagged. One entry per CDR3 protein results from TCRdb running MiXCR on the 5' RACE reads. The sample lists about 780,000 distinct CDR3 sequences, around 62% occurring once. The V end was cut by 3 bases, the J end by 4 bases, with 13 bases between. Germline CDR1 is SGHRS and CDR2 is YFSETQ. The length of the CDR3 is 14 residues. The chain joins TRBV5-1 to TRBJ2-5; D may correspond to TRBD1 or TRBD2 (6 bases each). This clonotype was obtained from a man aged 25 to 40 in good health. Sequencing input: blood. The CDR3 sequence is CASSSGAGAETQYF. The CDR3 DNA follows: TGCGCCAGCAGCTCGGGGGCAGGGGCAGAGACCCAGTACTTC.